The clone carrying this TCR beta chain has a handful of counts. Its antigen remains unknown. This specimen comes from a study of T cell responses to AZD1222 COVID-19 vaccine. The study, taken as a whole, reports: A mostly white British donor set with more females was recruited, and clonal diversity was possibly underestimated. Baseline serostatus was positive in only a handful of AZD1222 recipients. Receipt of two AZD1222 doses was followed by a rise in Spike-specific TCR breadth and depth.

Here immunoSEQ multiplex PCR was the method, and the copy in TCRdb shows in-frame clones only, minus some. The sample includes 130,000 to 150,000 clones, approximately 78% of them seen just once. The germline gives CDR1 SGHRS, CDR2 YFSETQ. This CDR3 comprises 12 residues. Trimming took off 1 base at V and 9 bases at J, with 8 bases between the two ends. This chain links TRBV5-1 with TRBJ2-1; D may match TRBD1 or TRBD2 (5 bases each). The input for sequencing was peripheral blood, taken on day 0 of MenACWY control vaccination. This TCR was sampled from an adult in good health. The CDR3 spells CASSLSGGEQFF. The CDR3 DNA reads as TGCGCCAGCAGCTTGAGTGGGGGTGAGCAGTTCTTC.